A single sample gave rise to the 30 T cell receptor beta chains below, sequenced in a study of T cell responses to AZD1222 COVID-19 vaccine. The method was immunoSEQ multiplex PCR; TCRdb's version includes in-frame clones alone and lacks a portion of them. The repertoire holds approximately 150,000 clones, with roughly 85% as singletons. Material: peripheral blood, obtained 28 days after the second AZD1222 dose. The source of these receptors is an adult who received the AZD1222 COVID-19 vaccine.

A word on this clone: Other DNA sequences of this sample code for an identical CDR3. The chain has TRBV4-3 and TRBJ1-1; D is unclear. This CDR3 has 14 residues. V lost 0 bases and J 2 bases, leaving 7 bases between the germline ends. Germline-derived CDR1 and CDR2 are LGHNA and YSLEER. The CDR3 DNA follows: TGCGCCAGCAGCCAAGATAGGGTTAACACTGAAGCTTTCTTT. Protein: CASSQDRVNTEAFF.

The V call is TRBV5-4, the J call TRBJ1-2; tentatively, D is TRBD1 (5 bases). Germline CDR1 is SGHNT and CDR2 is YYREEE (reference sequence). The ends were cut back, 6 bases at V and 8 bases at J, with 26 bases in the middle. This CDR3 comprises 16 residues. The CDR3 region is CASIPPGQGFLKGYTF. In DNA, the CDR3 is TGTGCCAGCATCCCCCCAGGGCAGGGTTTTCTAAAGGGCTACACCTTC.

The chain recombines TRBV9 with TRBJ1-2; 11 positions agree with TRBD1. The CDR3 sequence is 14 residues long. J lost 8 bases, V lost 3 bases, and 6 bases had no gene match. Germline V gives CDR1 SGDLS, CDR2 YYNGEE. The DNA for the CDR3 is TGTGCCAGCAGCGAGGGACAGGGGGTAGACGGCTACACCTTC. The encoded protein is CASSEGQGVDGYTF. Drawing the rest from reference TRBV9 and TRBJ1-2, the complete variable domain is DSGVTQTPKHLITATGQRVTLRCSPRSGDLSVYWYQQSLDQGLQFLIQYYNGEERAKGNILERFSAQQFPDLHSELNLSSLELGDSALYFCASSEGQGVDGYTFGSGTRLTVV.

The V gene is TRBV9, the J gene TRBJ2-5; tentative D call: TRBD2 (6 bases). CDR3 length: 15 amino acids. The germline V gene encodes CDR1 SGDLS and CDR2 YYNGEE. Trimming stripped 3 bases from V and 1 base from J, with 13 bases between. The CDR3 spells CASSEGLNFQETQYF. The CDR3 region has the DNA TGTGCCAGCAGCGAAGGACTAAACTTCCAAGAGACCCAGTACTTC.

This chain links TRBV7-2 with TRBJ1-2, with TRBD1 identical over 10 bases. Germline V gene data show CDR1 as SGHTA and CDR2 as FQGNSA. Germline trimming cut 4 bases from V and 8 bases from J; bases unmatched to any gene: 7. CDR3 length: 14 amino acids. CDR3 sequence: CASSSGTGAEGYTF. The CDR3 region has the DNA TGTGCCAGCAGCTCCGGGACAGGGGCGGAGGGCTACACCTTC. Filled out from reference TRBV7-2 and TRBJ1-2, the complete variable domain reads GAGVSQSPSNKVTEKGKDVELRCDPISGHTALYWYRQSLGQGLEFLIYFQGNSAPDKSGLPSDRFSAERTGGSVSTLTIQRTQQEDSAVYLCASSSGTGAEGYTFGSGTRLTVV.

The chain uses TRBV5-1 and TRBJ2-5; a weak D match, TRBD2 (5 bases). Germline CDR1 is SGHRS and CDR2 is YFSETQ. The CDR3 extends over 13 amino acids. Trimming removed 8 bases at V and 5 bases at J, with 16 bases between. CDR3 residues: CASTVGVGETQYF. CDR3 sequence (DNA): TGCGCCAGTACCGTCGGGGTCGGGGAGACCCAGTACTTC.

This clone appeared a single time. This chain joins TRBV6-5 and TRBJ1-6; a possible D gene is TRBD1 (5 bases). This CDR3 contains 15 residues. The V gene lost 0 bases and the J gene lost 9 bases, with 12 bases spanning the gap. Germline V CDR1 and CDR2: MNHEY, SVGAGI. The CDR3 bases are TGTGCCAGCAGTTACTCCCACGGGGGGGGTTCACCCCTCCACTTT. It is translated as CASSYSHGGGSPLHF.

This chain links TRBV12-3 or TRBV12-4 with TRBJ1-5; D is uncertain. This CDR3 is built from 12 residues. The V end lost 4 bases, the J end lost 10 bases, and 11 bases lay between the germline ends. The CDR3 DNA sequence: TGTGCCAGCAGTTACCAGGTCGGACCCCAGCATTTT. Translation: CASSYQVGPQHF.

V is TRBV7-9 and J is TRBJ1-5, with 7 bases lining up with TRBD1. Germline CDR1 reads SEHNR; CDR2 reads FQNEAQ (reference sequence). This CDR3 comprises 14 residues. V lost 5 bases to trimming and J lost 6 bases; unmatched junction nucleotides: 7. In DNA form, the CDR3 reads TGTGCCAGCAGCGAGACAGGGTTCGGTCAGCCCCAGCATTTT. This codes for CASSETGFGQPQHF. Based on the CDR3 plus reference TRBV7-9 and TRBJ1-5, the full variable domain is DTGVSQNPRHKITKRGQNVTFRCDPISEHNRLYWYRQTLGQGPEFLTYFQNEAQLEKSRLLSDRFSAERPKGSFSTLEIQRTEQGDSAMYLCASSETGFGQPQHFGDGTRLSIL.

The rearrangement links TRBV6-5 to TRBJ1-1; D not certain. Germline V gene lookup returns CDR1 MNHEY and CDR2 SVGAGI. The CDR3 consists of 16 residues. V dropped 0 bases and J dropped 3 bases, with 14 bases sitting between them. In DNA form, the CDR3 reads TGTGCCAGCAGTTACTCTTGGGTAACCGGGGACACTGAAGCTTTCTTT. This encodes CASSYSWVTGDTEAFF.

V is TRBV2 and J is TRBJ2-1, with D perhaps TRBD2 (5 bases). Germline CDR1 SNHLY, CDR2 FYNNEI. The CDR3 runs to 12 residues. V lost 5 bases and J 7 bases, leaving 9 bases between the germline ends. The CDR3 loop reads CASSWTGNEQFF. In DNA form, the CDR3 reads TGTGCCAGCAGTTGGACGGGAAATGAGCAGTTCTTC.

The genes are TRBV6-5 and TRBJ1-3; weak D call: TRBD1 (5 bases). This CDR3 is 13 amino acids long. Per germline, CDR1 MNHEY and CDR2 SVGAGI. Trimming pared 11 bases from V and 0 bases from J, leaving 11 bases between. The CDR3 nucleotides read TGTGCCCCCCCTAGGGGCTCTGGAAACACCATATATTTT. It yields the protein CAPPRGSGNTIYF.

This clone was seen just once. J is TRBJ2-7 and V is TRBV5-1; 8 bases map to TRBD2. V shed 4 bases and J 3 bases; nucleotides not matched to a gene: 12. CDR3 length: 16 residues. CDR1 and CDR2 (germline): SGHRS, YFSETQ. For the CDR3, the DNA is TGCGCCAGCAGCCCATCCCGGGGGGGCGTTTTCTACGAGCAGTACTTC. Amino acid sequence: CASSPSRGGVFYEQYF.

The chain uses TRBV19 and TRBJ2-7; D remains unclear. Germline CDR1 and CDR2: LNHDA and SQIVND (reference sequence). V lost 4 bases, J lost 3 bases, and 13 bases lay in between. The CDR3 sequence is 14 residues long. The CDR3 region is CASSNDPAHYEQYF. As DNA, the CDR3 is TGTGCCAGTAGTAATGACCCTGCACACTACGAGCAGTACTTC.

This clone showed up just a few times. The V gene is TRBV4-1, the J gene TRBJ1-4; the D is unclear. V gave up 1 base and J gave up 7 bases, with 7 bases separating them. The V gene's germline CDR1 is MGHRA and CDR2 YSYEKL. This CDR3 is 13 amino acids long. The CDR3 DNA reads as TGCGCCAGCAGCCAAGTATGGGGTGAAAAACTGTTTTTT. Protein sequence: CASSQVWGEKLFF.

The chain joins TRBV6-6 to TRBJ2-1; a weak D match, TRBD2 (6 bases). The CDR3 runs to 14 residues. V was pared by 2 bases and J by 5 bases, with 10 bases between. Germline V CDR1 and CDR2: MNHNY, SVGAGI (reference sequence). In nucleotides, the CDR3 is TGTGCCAGCAGTTACCCGGGACTCAACAATGAGCAGTTCTTC. As protein: CASSYPGLNNEQFF.

The chain joins TRBV30 to TRBJ1-5, with D possibly TRBD1 on 5 matching bases. V lost 2 bases to trimming and J lost 7 bases, with 12 bases between them. The CDR3 contains 13 residues. Per the germline V gene, CDR1 is GTSNPN and CDR2 is SVGIG (reference sequence). CDR3 loop: CAWSNQGNQPQHF. DNA for the CDR3: TGTGCCTGGAGTAATCAGGGAAACCAGCCCCAGCATTTT.

This clone came up once. The chain employs TRBV5-1 and TRBJ2-7; 11 bases align to TRBD1. V dropped 1 base and J dropped 3; count of bases not matched to a gene: 3. This CDR3 spans 15 amino acids. Per germline, CDR1 SGHRS and CDR2 YFSETQ. CDR3 DNA sequence: TGCGCCAGCAGCTTGAAAGGGACAGGGGGCTACGAGCAGTACTTC. Amino acid sequence: CASSLKGTGGYEQYF.

The chain joins TRBV6-2 or TRBV6-3 to TRBJ1-2; 12 bases are shared with TRBD1. V gave up 5 bases and J gave up 4 bases; unmatched junction bases: 8. The CDR3 spans 16 residues. CDR1 and CDR2 (germline): MNHEY, SVGEGT. The CDR3 spells CASSLGTGGLLYGYTF. The CDR3 coding sequence is TGTGCCAGCAGTCTCGGGACAGGGGGCCTCCTCTATGGCTACACCTTC.

J is TRBJ1-1 and V is TRBV15, with D possibly matching TRBD1 (5 bases). Germline-derived CDR1 and CDR2 are LNHNV and YYDKDF (reference sequence). The CDR3 loop spans 16 amino acids. V lost 0 bases to trimming and J lost 0 bases, with 11 bases between them. The CDR3 sequence is CATSRDTGTMNTEAFF. CDR3 DNA sequence: TGTGCCACCAGCAGAGATACTGGGACGATGAACACTGAAGCTTTCTTT.

This chain links TRBV4-1 with TRBJ1-2, with a tentative D call TRBD1 (6 bases). The CDR3 length is 13 residues. V was trimmed by 4 bases and J by 2 bases, leaving 8 bases between them. Germline lookup yields CDR1 MGHRA and CDR2 YSYEKL. DNA of the CDR3: TGCGCCAGCAGCCCACAGGGAAACTATGGCTACACCTTC. It translates to CASSPQGNYGYTF.

The V gene is TRBV5-1, the J gene TRBJ2-1; 9 bases fit TRBD1. CDR1 is SGHRS, CDR2 YFSETQ, per germline. There are 13 residues in the CDR3. V lost 4 bases, J lost 12 bases, and 8 bases stayed unmatched. The CDR3 protein is CASSPRDREVQFF. In nucleotides, the CDR3 is TGCGCCAGCAGCCCTAGGGACAGGGAGGTGCAGTTCTTC.

V gene TRBV5-1 combines with J gene TRBJ2-7; 9 nucleotides line up with TRBD2. The V and J ends lost 4 bases and 4 bases, in that order; junction bases with no gene match: 18. Germline V gives CDR1 SGHRS, CDR2 YFSETQ. There are 18 residues in the CDR3. CDR3 DNA: TGCGCCAGCAGCCCTACTGAGAAGCGGGGGGCCCATTTGTACGAGCAGTACTTC. It is translated as CASSPTEKRGAHLYEQYF. The whole variable domain, filled in from reference TRBV5-1 and TRBJ2-7, reads KAGVTQTPRYLIKTRGQQVTLSCSPISGHRSVSWYQQTPGQGLQFLFEYFSETQRNKGNFPGRFSGRQFSNSRSEMNVSTLELGDSALYLCASSPTEKRGAHLYEQYFGPGTRLTVT.

This clone was seen a few times. The V gene is TRBV24-1, the J gene TRBJ2-1; the match to TRBD1 covers 9 bases. The CDR3 is 16 residues long. From germline, CDR1 is KGHDR and CDR2 SFDVKD. Trimming took 4 bases from V and 7 from J; bases not matched to a gene: 10. The CDR3 region is CATSDPTGGNPNEQFF. The CDR3 coding sequence is TGTGCCACCAGTGACCCCACAGGGGGCAACCCTAATGAGCAGTTCTTC.

The V and J genes are TRBV3-1 (or the pseudogene TRBV3-2) and TRBJ2-7, with 7 bases fitting TRBD1. J gave up 4 bases and V 0 bases, and 6 bases lay outside the gene matches. This CDR3 has 15 amino acids. Germline CDR1 LGHDT, CDR2 YNNKEL (reference sequence). The DNA for the CDR3 is TGTGCCAGCAGCCAAGATCAGGGGGTGGTATACGAGCAGTACTTC. Residues: CASSQDQGVVYEQYF.

V usage is TRBV5-4 and J usage is TRBJ2-7, with TRBD2 matching over 9 bases. The CDR3 is 14 residues long. Trimming took 5 bases from V and 7 from J; bases not matched to a gene: 10. The V gene's germline CDR1 is SGHNT and CDR2 YYREEE (reference sequence). The CDR3 sequence: CASSDAGGPGEQYF. The CDR3 nucleotides read TGTGCCAGCAGTGACGCGGGGGGGCCTGGGGAGCAGTACTTC.

The chain is built from TRBV4-1 and TRBJ1-2; the D is unclear. The CDR3 has 15 residues. Germline values: CDR1 MGHRA, CDR2 YSYEKL. V gave up 0 bases and J gave up 0 bases, with 8 bases separating them. The CDR3 DNA reads TGCGCCAGCAGCCAAGAGTGGACTACTAACTATGGCTACACCTTC. Protein product: CASSQEWTTNYGYTF.

The chain carries TRBV9 and TRBJ2-3; 11 bases line up with TRBD2. V was clipped by 3 bases and J by 6 bases; unmatched bases: 6. The CDR3 loop spans 15 amino acids. Germline lookup yields CDR1 SGDLS and CDR2 YYNGEE. Written as DNA, the CDR3 is TGTGCCAGCAGCGCGGGACTAGCGGAGGGGGATACGCAGTATTTT. This gives the protein CASSAGLAEGDTQYF.

This rearrangement joins TRBV7-2 to TRBJ1-2; the D is unclear. Germline assignment: CDR1 SGHTA and CDR2 FQGNSA. The CDR3 has 14 residues. Trimming removed 2 bases at V and 5 bases at J, with 12 bases between. In nucleotides, the CDR3 is TGTGCCAGCAGCTTAAGAGACCGGCGGTATGGCTACACCTTC. Translation: CASSLRDRRYGYTF.

The chain is built from TRBV19 and TRBJ1-1; the match to TRBD1 covers 9 bases. Germline CDR1 is LNHDA and CDR2 is SQIVND (reference sequence). V shed 4 bases and J 5 bases; nucleotides not matched to a gene: 5. The CDR3 spans 14 residues. The CDR3 is CASSRDRVGTEAFF. CDR3 coding DNA: TGTGCCAGTAGTAGGGACAGGGTCGGAACTGAAGCTTTCTTT.